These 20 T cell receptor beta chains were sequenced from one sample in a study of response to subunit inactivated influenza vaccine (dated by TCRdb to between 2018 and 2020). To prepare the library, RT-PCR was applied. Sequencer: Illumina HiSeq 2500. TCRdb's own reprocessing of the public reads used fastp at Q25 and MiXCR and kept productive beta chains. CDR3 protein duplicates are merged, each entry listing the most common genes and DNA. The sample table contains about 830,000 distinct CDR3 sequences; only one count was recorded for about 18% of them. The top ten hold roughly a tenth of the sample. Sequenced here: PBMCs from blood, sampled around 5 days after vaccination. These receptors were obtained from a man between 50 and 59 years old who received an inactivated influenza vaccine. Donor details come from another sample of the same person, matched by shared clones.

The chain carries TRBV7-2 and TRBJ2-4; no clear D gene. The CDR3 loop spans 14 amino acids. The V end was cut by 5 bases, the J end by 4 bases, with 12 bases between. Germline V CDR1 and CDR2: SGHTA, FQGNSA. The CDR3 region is CASSTGGSKNIQYF. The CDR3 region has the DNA TGTGCCAGCAGCACCGGTGGGTCGAAAAACATTCAGTACTTC.

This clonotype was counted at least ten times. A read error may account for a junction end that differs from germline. The CDR3 DNA sequence: TGTGCCAGCAGCTTGGTTGGGGCTAGCACAGATACGCAGTATTTT. Translation: CASSLVGASTDTQYF. The rearrangement links TRBV5-1 to TRBJ2-3; TRBD1 might be the D (5 bases). Germline assignment: CDR1 SGHRS and CDR2 YFSETQ. The CDR3 runs to 15 residues.

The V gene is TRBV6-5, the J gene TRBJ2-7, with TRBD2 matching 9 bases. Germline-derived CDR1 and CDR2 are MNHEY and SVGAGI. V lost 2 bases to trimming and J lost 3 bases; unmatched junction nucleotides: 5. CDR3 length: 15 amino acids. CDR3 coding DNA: TGTGCCAGCAGTTACCGGACGCGGGGGGGCTACGAGCAGTACTTC. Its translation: CASSYRTRGGYEQYF.

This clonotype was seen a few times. CDR3 amino acids: CASSSDGQETQYF. CDR3 coding DNA: TGCGCCAGCAGCTCCGACGGTCAAGAGACCCAGTACTTC. The genes are TRBV5-1 and TRBJ2-5; D gene uncertain. V was clipped by 3 bases and J by 2 bases, with 8 bases between them. The CDR3 has 13 amino acids. CDR1 SGHRS and CDR2 YFSETQ come from the germline V gene.

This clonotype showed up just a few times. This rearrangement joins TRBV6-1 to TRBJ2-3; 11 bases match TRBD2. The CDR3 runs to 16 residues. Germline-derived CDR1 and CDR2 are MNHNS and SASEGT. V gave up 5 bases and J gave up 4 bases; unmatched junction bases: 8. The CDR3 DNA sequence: TGTGCCAGCAGTCGCCGACTAGCGGGGATCGCAGATACGCAGTATTTT. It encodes CASSRRLAGIADTQYF.

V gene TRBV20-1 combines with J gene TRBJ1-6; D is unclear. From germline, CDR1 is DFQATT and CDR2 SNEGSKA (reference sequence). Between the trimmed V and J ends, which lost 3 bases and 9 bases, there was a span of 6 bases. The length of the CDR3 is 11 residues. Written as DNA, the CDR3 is TGCAGTGCTAGTAGGAGTTCACCCCTCCACTTT. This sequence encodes CSASRSSPLHF.

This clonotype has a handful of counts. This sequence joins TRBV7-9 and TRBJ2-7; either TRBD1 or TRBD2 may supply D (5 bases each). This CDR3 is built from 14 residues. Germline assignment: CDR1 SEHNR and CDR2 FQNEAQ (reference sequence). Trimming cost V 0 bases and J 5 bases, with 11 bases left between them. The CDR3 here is CASSLASWGNEQYF. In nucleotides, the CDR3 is TGTGCCAGCAGCTTAGCATCCTGGGGGAACGAGCAGTACTTC.

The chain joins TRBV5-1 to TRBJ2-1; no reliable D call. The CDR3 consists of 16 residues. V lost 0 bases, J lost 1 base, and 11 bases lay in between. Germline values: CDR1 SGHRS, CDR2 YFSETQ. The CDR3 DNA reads TGCGCCAGCAGCTTGGTTCCTGACCTTTCCTACAATGAGCAGTTCTTC. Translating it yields CASSLVPDLSYNEQFF.

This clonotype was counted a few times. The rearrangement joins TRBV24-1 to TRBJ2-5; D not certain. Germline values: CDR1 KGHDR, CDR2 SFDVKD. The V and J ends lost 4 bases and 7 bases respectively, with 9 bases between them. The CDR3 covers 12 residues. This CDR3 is CATSDPWGTQYF. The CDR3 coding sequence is TGTGCCACCAGTGACCCATGGGGGACCCAGTACTTC.

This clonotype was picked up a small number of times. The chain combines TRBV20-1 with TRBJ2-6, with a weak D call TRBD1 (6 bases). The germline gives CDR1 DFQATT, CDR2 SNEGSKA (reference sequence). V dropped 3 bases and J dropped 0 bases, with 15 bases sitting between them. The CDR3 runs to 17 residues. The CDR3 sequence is CSARYRVPTSGANVLTF. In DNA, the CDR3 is TGCAGTGCTAGGTACAGGGTACCCACCTCTGGGGCCAACGTCCTGACTTTC.

This CDR3 is CASRGRVTGELFF. The CDR3 nucleotides read TGTGCCAGCAGAGGCAGGGTGACCGGGGAGCTGTTTTTT. This chain joins TRBV6-1 and TRBJ2-2; perhaps TRBD1 as D (5 bases). Trimming took 6 bases from V and 5 from J, leaving 10 bases between them. Germline-derived CDR1 and CDR2 are MNHNS and SASEGT. The CDR3 extends over 13 amino acids.

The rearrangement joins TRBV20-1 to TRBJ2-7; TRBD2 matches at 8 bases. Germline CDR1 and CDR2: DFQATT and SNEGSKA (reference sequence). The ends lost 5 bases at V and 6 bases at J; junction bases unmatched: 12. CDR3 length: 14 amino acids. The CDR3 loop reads CSARYGTRALEQYF. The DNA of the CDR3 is TGCAGTGCTCGCTACGGGACTAGAGCTCTCGAGCAGTACTTC.

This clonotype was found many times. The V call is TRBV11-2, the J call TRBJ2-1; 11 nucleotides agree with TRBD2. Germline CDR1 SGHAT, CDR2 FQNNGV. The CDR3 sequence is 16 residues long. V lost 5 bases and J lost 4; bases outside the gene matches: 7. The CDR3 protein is CASSLTGTSGYNEQFF. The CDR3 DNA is TGTGCCAGCAGCCTCACCGGGACTAGCGGATACAATGAGCAGTTCTTC.

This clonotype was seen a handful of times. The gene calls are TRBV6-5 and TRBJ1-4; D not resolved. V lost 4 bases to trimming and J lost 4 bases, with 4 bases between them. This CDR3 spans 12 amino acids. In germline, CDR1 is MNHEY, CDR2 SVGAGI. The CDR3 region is CASSSGNEKLFF. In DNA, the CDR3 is TGTGCCAGCAGTTCCGGTAATGAAAAACTGTTTTTT.

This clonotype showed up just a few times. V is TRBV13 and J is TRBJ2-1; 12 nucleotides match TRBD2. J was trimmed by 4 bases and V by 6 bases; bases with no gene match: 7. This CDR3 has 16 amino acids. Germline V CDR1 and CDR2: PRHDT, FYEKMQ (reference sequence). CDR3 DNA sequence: TGTGCCAGCAGTCCGACTAGCGGGGGAAAGTACAATGAGCAGTTCTTC. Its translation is CASSPTSGGKYNEQFF.

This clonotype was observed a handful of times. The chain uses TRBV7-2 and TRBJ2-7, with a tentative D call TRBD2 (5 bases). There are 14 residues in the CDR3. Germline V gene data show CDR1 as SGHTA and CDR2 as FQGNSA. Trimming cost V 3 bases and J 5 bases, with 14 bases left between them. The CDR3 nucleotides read TGTGCCAGCAGCTTTACGGGGTTTGGAAACGAGCAGTACTTC. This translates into CASSFTGFGNEQYF.

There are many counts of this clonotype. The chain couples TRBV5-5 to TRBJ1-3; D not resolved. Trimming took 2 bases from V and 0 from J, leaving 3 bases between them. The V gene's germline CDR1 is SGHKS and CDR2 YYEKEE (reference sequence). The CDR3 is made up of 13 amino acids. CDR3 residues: CASSLPSGNTIYF. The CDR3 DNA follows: TGTGCCAGCAGCTTACCCTCTGGAAACACCATATATTTT.

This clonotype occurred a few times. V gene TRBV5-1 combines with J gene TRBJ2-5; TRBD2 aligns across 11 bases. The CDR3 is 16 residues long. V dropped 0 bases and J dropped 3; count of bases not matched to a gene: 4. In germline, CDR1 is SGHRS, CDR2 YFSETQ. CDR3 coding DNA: TGCGCCAGCAGCTTGGGGCCGACTAGCGGGGAAGAGACCCAGTACTTC. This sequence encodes CASSLGPTSGEETQYF. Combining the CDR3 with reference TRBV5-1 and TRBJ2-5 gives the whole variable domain KAGVTQTPRYLIKTRGQQVTLSCSPISGHRSVSWYQQTPGQGLQFLFEYFSETQRNKGNFPGRFSGRQFSNSRSEMNVSTLELGDSALYLCASSLGPTSGEETQYFGPGTRLLVL.

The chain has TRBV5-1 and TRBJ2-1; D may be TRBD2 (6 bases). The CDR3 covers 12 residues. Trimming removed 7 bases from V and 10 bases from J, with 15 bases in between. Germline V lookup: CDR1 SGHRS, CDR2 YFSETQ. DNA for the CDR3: TGCGCCAGCGGCCCGGGAGCAGGGGAGCAGTTCTTC. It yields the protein CASGPGAGEQFF.

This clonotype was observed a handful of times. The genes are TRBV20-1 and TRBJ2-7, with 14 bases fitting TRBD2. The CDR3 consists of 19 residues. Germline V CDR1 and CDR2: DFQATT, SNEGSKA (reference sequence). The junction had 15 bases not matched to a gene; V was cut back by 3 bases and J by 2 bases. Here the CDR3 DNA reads TGCAGTGCTAGGGTGGGCGGCTGGACTAGCGGGAGGATCCCCTACGAGCAGTACTTC. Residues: CSARVGGWTSGRIPYEQYF.